These 26 T cell receptor beta chains were all obtained from the same sample, sequenced in a study of molecular identifiers for immune sequencing clone quantification (dated by TCRdb to between 2017 and 2018). The library came from PCR. TCRdb lists the instrument as NextSeq 500. TCRdb took the public reads, trimmed them with fastp at Q25, ran MiXCR for clone calling and kept in-frame beta chains. For every CDR3 protein sequence, its rows merge into one entry that carries the most common genes and DNA. This sample has roughly 90,000 distinct CDR3 sequences in its table, and around a quarter of those were observed once. The top ten clonotypes cover 0.75% to 0.9% of the sample. Sample: naive CD8+ T cells from blood, with Jurkat cell RNA spiked in. The cell subset or site label for this specimen denotes: FACS-sorted CD8+CD4-CCR7+CD45RA+ naive T cells. Every receptor here comes from a human donor in good health. Some libraries in this study had Jurkat cell RNA spiked in.

This clonotype was observed at least ten times. Written as DNA, the CDR3 is TGCAGTGCTAGTATTGACTATGGCTACACCTTC. Its protein is CSASIDYGYTF. The gene calls are TRBV20-1 and TRBJ1-2; D is undetermined. Trimming stripped 3 bases from V and 3 bases from J, with 5 bases between. CDR3 length equals 11 residues. Looked up from germline, CDR1 is DFQATT and CDR2 is SNEGSKA (reference sequence).

This clonotype was detected only a few times. The rearrangement joins TRBV5-6 to TRBJ1-1; the match to TRBD1 covers 8 bases. CDR1 and CDR2 from the germline V gene are SGHDT and YYEEEE. This CDR3 spans 12 amino acids. The V and J ends lost 4 bases and 7 bases, in that order; junction bases with no gene match: 3. CDR3 protein: CASSLDRDEAFF. CDR3 DNA sequence: TGTGCCAGCAGCCTGGACAGGGATGAAGCTTTCTTT.

This clonotype has more than one count but fewer than ten. V and J are TRBV3-1 and TRBJ1-6; D is ambiguous. In germline, CDR1 is LGHDT, CDR2 YNNKEL (reference sequence). The CDR3 extends over 12 amino acids. The ends were cut back, 4 bases at V and 7 bases at J, with 5 bases in the middle. In DNA, the CDR3 is TGTGCCAGCAGCCCCGAAAATTCACCCCTCCACTTT. It specifies CASSPENSPLHF.

This clonotype showed up many times. V and J are TRBV12-3 or TRBV12-4 and TRBJ2-7; D remains ambiguous. This CDR3 is 15 amino acids long. V was clipped by 3 bases and J by 2 bases, with 14 bases between them. The CDR3 nucleotides read TGTGCCAGCAGTTTGGCCCGGAATTACGCCTACGAGCAGTACTTC. Amino acids: CASSLARNYAYEQYF.

This clonotype was seen at least ten times. The chain is built from TRBV23-1 and TRBJ1-5; D unclear. TRBV23-1 is recorded as an ORF, its role being uncertain. V was shortened by 4 bases and J by 0 bases, with 19 bases between the two germline ends. The CDR3 totals 18 residues. The CDR3 nucleotides are TGCGCCAGCAGTCCCCGGGCAGAGGTTAATCTTAGCAATCAGCCCCAGCATTTT. This codes for CASSPRAEVNLSNQPQHF.

The chain carries TRBV12-3 or TRBV12-4 and TRBJ1-2; D is unresolved. V lost 2 bases to trimming and J lost 5 bases, with 9 bases between them. This CDR3 region has 13 residues. This CDR3 reads CASSLPWGYGYTF. In DNA form, the CDR3 reads TGTGCCAGCAGTTTACCGTGGGGATATGGCTACACCTTC.

The table lists this clonotype with many counts. The chain links TRBV4-1 to TRBJ2-1, with D possibly matching TRBD1 (6 bases). Germline loops: CDR1 MGHRA, CDR2 YSYEKL. The CDR3 loop spans 16 amino acids. V was shortened by 1 base and J by 6 bases, with 16 bases between the two germline ends. The CDR3 sequence: CASSQVQGRVLNEQFF. The CDR3 bases are TGCGCCAGCAGCCAAGTGCAGGGGCGAGTTCTCAATGAGCAGTTCTTC.

The chain joins TRBV19 to TRBJ2-3; tentatively, D is TRBD1 or TRBD2 (6 bases each). The CDR3 spans 15 residues. The germline CDR1 and CDR2 sequences are LNHDA and SQIVND (reference sequence). Deletions cut 3 bases from V and 1 base from J, with 11 bases between. The CDR3: CASSINGGGTDTQYF. The CDR3 DNA reads as TGTGCCAGTAGTATTAACGGGGGCGGCACAGATACGCAGTATTTT.

This chain links TRBV4-1 with TRBJ2-7, with D maybe TRBD2 (6 bases). Between the trimmed V and J ends, which lost 1 base and 3 bases, there was a span of 13 bases. This CDR3 comprises 15 residues. Germline V lookup: CDR1 MGHRA, CDR2 YSYEKL. This chain's CDR3 is CASSQGGGHDYEQYF. Here the CDR3 DNA reads TGCGCCAGCAGCCAAGGGGGAGGCCACGACTACGAGCAGTACTTC.

A word on this clonotype: Being one base from a much bigger clone, this may be a read error. This chain connects TRBV5-6 to TRBJ1-3; D is unresolved. V was clipped by 4 bases and J by 2 bases, with 10 bases between them. The germline CDR1 and CDR2 sequences are SGHDT and YYEEEE. This CDR3 has 14 amino acids. The CDR3, as DNA: TGTGCCAGCAGCATGGTAGGGACTGGAAACACCATATATTTT. Translation gives CASSMVGTGNTIYF.

This clonotype was counted a few times. This chain links TRBV30 with TRBJ1-1; possible D gene TRBD1, 5 bases. V gave up 2 bases and J gave up 5 bases, with 12 bases separating them. CDR3 length equals 13 residues. From germline, CDR1 is GTSNPN and CDR2 SVGIG (reference sequence). CDR3 amino acids: CAWSWVGGTEAFF. The CDR3 DNA reads TGTGCCTGGAGTTGGGTCGGGGGGACTGAAGCTTTCTTT. The variable domain in full, with the rest retrieved from reference TRBV30 and TRBJ1-1, is SQTIHQWPATLVQPVGSPLSLECTVEGTSNPNLYWYRQAAGRGLQLLFYSVGIGQISSEVPQNLSASRPQDRQFILSSKKLLLSDSGFYLCAWSWVGGTEAFFGQGTRLTVV.

This clonotype has more than one count but fewer than ten. This chain connects TRBV3-1 to TRBJ1-4; 9 positions match TRBD1. The CDR3 has 16 amino acids. V gave up 5 bases and J gave up 2 bases; unmatched junction bases: 6. Germline loops: CDR1 LGHDT, CDR2 YNNKEL (reference sequence). CDR3 in DNA: TGTGCCAGCAGCATCCGACAGGGGGTCACTAATGAAAAACTGTTTTTT. Encoded protein: CASSIRQGVTNEKLFF.

This clonotype was seen more than once but under ten times. The V gene is TRBV20-1, the J gene TRBJ2-5; D is possibly TRBD2 (5 bases). Germline CDR1 reads DFQATT; CDR2 reads SNEGSKA (reference sequence). Deletions cut 0 bases from V and 1 base from J, with 9 bases between. The CDR3 totals 14 residues. The CDR3 DNA reads as TGCAGTGCTAGAGATTTAGGAGGCCAAGAGACCCAGTACTTC. This translates into CSARDLGGQETQYF.

Worth noting for this clonotype: One end of the junction does not line up with germline, which may come from a read error. The V and J genes are TRBV5-6 and TRBJ2-1; 7 positions agree with TRBD2. There are 13 residues in the CDR3. The germline V gene has CDR1 SGHDT and CDR2 YYEEEE. The CDR3 bases are TGTGCCAGCAGCTTGGGACTAGCAAATGAGCAGCTCTTC. This sequence encodes CASSLGLANEQLF.

The chain carries TRBV29-1 and TRBJ2-2; a possible D gene is TRBD1 (5 bases). This CDR3 spans 12 amino acids. Trimming took 5 bases from V and 6 from J, leaving 10 bases between them. In germline, CDR1 is SQVTM, CDR2 ANQGSEA. The CDR3 loop is CSVNTGAGELFF. In DNA, the CDR3 is TGCAGCGTTAACACAGGAGCCGGGGAGCTGTTTTTT.

This clonotype was counted a few times. The rearrangement joins TRBV20-1 to TRBJ2-7; 9 bases align to TRBD2. The J segment lost 6 bases and the V segment lost 3 bases, leaving 18 bases of the junction unmatched. Germline loops: CDR1 DFQATT, CDR2 SNEGSKA (reference sequence). This CDR3 contains 17 residues. The CDR3 is CSARSGGRAYLISEQYF. CDR3 nucleotides: TGCAGTGCTAGGAGCGGCGGGAGGGCCTATTTGATTAGCGAGCAGTACTTC.

Notes on this clonotype: Given a much more abundant clone one base away, this may be a read error. The V and J genes are TRBV6-2 or TRBV6-3 and TRBJ2-7; a possible D gene is TRBD2 (5 bases). The CDR3 has 14 residues. Germline V lookup: CDR1 MNHEY, CDR2 SVGEGT. The CDR3 nucleotides are TGTGTCAGCCGGGCCTGGGGAGAGGACTACGAGCAGTACTTC. It specifies CVSRAWGEDYEQYF.

Notes on this clonotype: A much more abundant neighbour one base away suggests this may be a read error. The chain joins TRBV5-1 to TRBJ2-7; D remains unclear. CDR1 SGHRS and CDR2 YFSETQ come from the germline V gene. The germline V and J ends were trimmed by 5 bases and 2 bases, with 14 bases remaining between them. The CDR3 sequence is 14 residues long. CDR3 sequence reads: CASSWTVSPYEQYF. The CDR3 bases are TGCGCCAGCAGTTGGACGGTTTCCCCCTACGAGCAGTACTTC.

Of note for this clonotype: One base away lies a much larger clone, so this may be a sequencing read error. The V and J genes are TRBV19 and TRBJ2-7; D may be TRBD1 (5 bases). Germline CDR1 LNHDA, CDR2 SQIVND (reference sequence). V lost 2 bases, J lost 5 bases, and 16 bases lay in between. This CDR3 has 15 amino acids. The CDR3 reads CASSIRQSLVHEQYF. In DNA form, the CDR3 reads TGTGCCAGTAGTATAAGACAGTCCTTGGTCCACGAGCAGTACTTC. Variable domain in full (rest from reference TRBV19 and TRBJ2-7): DGGITQSPKYLFRKEGQNVTLSCEQNLNHDAMYWYRQDPGQGLRLIYYSQIVNDFQKGDIAEGYSVSREKKESFPLTVTSAQKNPTAFYLCASSIRQSLVHEQYFGPGTRLTVT.

With regard to this clonotype: With a much larger clone just one base away, this may be a read error. V gene TRBV5-1 combines with J gene TRBJ2-1; TRBD2 matches 9 bases. Germline CDR1 is SGHRS and CDR2 is YFSETQ. The CDR3 runs 16 residues. The CDR3 coding sequence is TGCGCCAGCAGCCGCGGGGGGGACAGCTCCTACAATAAGCAGTTCTTC. This gives the protein CASSRGGDSSYNKQFF. Full variable domain (outside the CDR3, taken from reference TRBV5-1 and TRBJ2-1): KAGVTQTPRYLIKTRGQQVTLSCSPISGHRSVSWYQQTPGQGLQFLFEYFSETQRNKGNFPGRFSGRQFSNSRSEMNVSTLELGDSALYLCASSRGGDSSYNKQFFGPGTRLTVL.

The V call is TRBV11-2, the J call TRBJ2-7; D might be TRBD1 (6 bases). CDR3 length: 13 residues. Germline V gene lookup returns CDR1 SGHAT and CDR2 FQNNGV. The V end lost 4 bases, the J end lost 5 bases, and 12 bases lay between the germline ends. The CDR3 sequence: CASSSWDTHEQYF. The CDR3 DNA sequence: TGTGCCAGCAGCTCCTGGGACACGCACGAGCAGTACTTC.

This clonotype has only a few counts. V and J are TRBV13 and TRBJ2-7; no clear D. This CDR3 is built from 13 residues. Germline V gene sequence: CDR1 PRHDT, CDR2 FYEKMQ (reference sequence). The germline V and J ends were trimmed by 5 bases and 4 bases, with 12 bases remaining between them. CDR3 protein: CASSPALRYEQYF. The CDR3 DNA reads TGTGCCAGCAGCCCAGCCCTAAGATACGAGCAGTACTTC.

As concerns this clonotype: Possible read error: a much larger clone is one base away. The chain has TRBV7-6 and TRBJ2-3; D may be TRBD2 (5 bases). The CDR3 is 17 residues long. The germline gives CDR1 SGHVS, CDR2 FNYEAQ. Deletions cut 8 bases from V and 2 bases from J, with 23 bases between. The CDR3 sequence: CASGPRPIGVDTDTQYF. CDR3 in DNA: TGTGCCAGCGGTCCAAGACCGATCGGGGTGGACACAGATACGCAGTATTTT.

A note on this clonotype: The junction shows a germline mismatch at one end, possibly a read error. The chain joins TRBV9 to TRBJ1-5; 11 positions agree with TRBD1. This CDR3 comprises 14 residues. Per the germline V gene, CDR1 is SGDLS and CDR2 is YYNGEE. This CDR3 reads CARSVGDRGGPQHF. In nucleotides, the CDR3 is TGTGCCCGCAGCGTGGGGGACAGGGGGGGGCCCCAGCATTTT. Looking up the rest from reference TRBV9 and TRBJ1-5 gives the full variable domain: DSGVTQTPKHLITATGQRVTLRCSPRSGDLSVYWYQQSLDQGLQFLIQYYNGEERAKGNILERFSAQQFPDLHSELNLSSLELGDSALYFCARSVGDRGGPQHFGDGTRLSIL.

As regards this clonotype: The germline gene is not matched at one end of the junction; a read error may be the cause. V is TRBV5-5 and J is TRBJ2-7; D is tentatively TRBD1 or TRBD2 (6 bases each). Germline loops: CDR1 SGHKS, CDR2 YYEKEE (reference sequence). The CDR3 is 14 residues long. DNA for the CDR3: TGTCCCAGCAGCCCGCCGAACAGGGAGGACGAGCAGTACTTC. This translates into CPSSPPNREDEQYF. Complete variable domain (other parts from reference TRBV5-5 and TRBJ2-7): DAGVTQSPTHLIKTRGQQVTLRCSPISGHKSVSWYQQVLGQGPQFIFQYYEKEERGRGNFPDRFSARQFPNYSSELNVNALLLGDSALYLCPSSPPNREDEQYFGPGTRLTVT.

This clonotype was observed many times. The rearrangement uses TRBV20-1 and TRBJ1-4; the match to TRBD1 covers 7 bases. The germline V gene encodes CDR1 DFQATT and CDR2 SNEGSKA (reference sequence). The length of the CDR3 is 15 residues. J gave up 8 bases and V 2 bases, and 11 bases lay outside the gene matches. CDR3 loop: CSARSRQGVVEKLFF. The CDR3, as DNA: TGCAGTGCTAGAAGCCGACAGGGTGTGGTAGAAAAACTGTTTTTT.